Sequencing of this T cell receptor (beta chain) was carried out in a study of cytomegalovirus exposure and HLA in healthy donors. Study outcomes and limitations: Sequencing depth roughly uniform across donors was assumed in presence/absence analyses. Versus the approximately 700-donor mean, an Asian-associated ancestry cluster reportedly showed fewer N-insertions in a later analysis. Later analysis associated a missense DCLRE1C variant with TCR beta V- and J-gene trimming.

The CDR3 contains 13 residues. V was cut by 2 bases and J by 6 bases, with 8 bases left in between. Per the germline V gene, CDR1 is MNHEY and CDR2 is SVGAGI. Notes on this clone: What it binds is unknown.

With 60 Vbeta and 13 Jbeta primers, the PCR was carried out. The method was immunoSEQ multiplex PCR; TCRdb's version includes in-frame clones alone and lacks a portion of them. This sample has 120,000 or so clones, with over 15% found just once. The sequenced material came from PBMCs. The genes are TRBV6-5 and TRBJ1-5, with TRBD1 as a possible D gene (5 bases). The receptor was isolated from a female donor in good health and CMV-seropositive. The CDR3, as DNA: TGTGCCAGCAGTTACAGGGGCGGTCAGCCCCAGCATTTT. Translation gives CASSYRGGQPQHF.